This T cell receptor beta chain was captured in a study of preoperative IRX-2 immunotherapy in early breast cancer. Treatment: preoperative locoregional IRX-2 cytokine immunotherapy. Samples came from a phase Ib trial of preoperative locoregional IRX-2 cytokine immunotherapy. Sequencing was performed with immunoSEQ multiplex PCR; in TCRdb, only in-frame clones are kept and a portion is missing. The sample holds more than 50,000 clones, roughly 94% seen once. Germline CDR1 and CDR2: MDHEN and SYDVKM. The CDR3 length is 15 residues. V was pared by 3 bases and J by 1 base, with 10 bases between. Sampling was conducted from a patient treated with IRX-2 immunotherapy. The sequence was obtained from a human donor with breast cancer. The chain is built from TRBV28 and TRBJ2-4, with D uncertain. The CDR3 DNA reads TGTGCCAGCAGTTTGGGGATTGCGGCCAAAAACATTCAGTACTTC. Encoded protein: CASSLGIAAKNIQYF.